This T cell receptor (beta chain) was profiled in a study of cytomegalovirus exposure and HLA in healthy donors. V lost 3 bases and J 3 bases, leaving 14 bases between the germline ends. This CDR3 is 15 amino acids long. Germline CDR1 reads LGHNA; CDR2 reads YSLEER. Healthy bone marrow donors made up the donor group. The PCR was carried out with 60 Vbeta primers and 13 Jbeta primers. Per the original data handling: In a later analysis, the count reached some 75 million unique TCR beta chains, with approximately 10 million shared. The assay was immunoSEQ multiplex PCR, and TCRdb's table has in-frame clones only and misses some. The V and J calls and clone size come from that table; D and trimming were worked out from the DNA. The sample has approximately 120,000 clones, roughly 80% seen once. Study results and caveats: TCR beta V- and J-gene trimming, according to a later analysis, was linked to a missense DCLRE1C variant. Per a prior analysis, the majority of TCR beta V segments were productive roughly 87% or roughly 30% of the time.

Turning to this clone: Its cognate antigen is unknown.

This TCR was sampled from a man younger than 35 in good health and CMV-seropositive. Sequencing was carried out using PBMCs. V is TRBV4-3 and J is TRBJ1-2; possibly TRBD1 for D (6 bases). CDR3 region: CASSHQTQGYYGYTF. The CDR3 nucleotides are TGCGCCAGCAGCCATCAGACTCAGGGGTACTATGGCTACACCTTC.